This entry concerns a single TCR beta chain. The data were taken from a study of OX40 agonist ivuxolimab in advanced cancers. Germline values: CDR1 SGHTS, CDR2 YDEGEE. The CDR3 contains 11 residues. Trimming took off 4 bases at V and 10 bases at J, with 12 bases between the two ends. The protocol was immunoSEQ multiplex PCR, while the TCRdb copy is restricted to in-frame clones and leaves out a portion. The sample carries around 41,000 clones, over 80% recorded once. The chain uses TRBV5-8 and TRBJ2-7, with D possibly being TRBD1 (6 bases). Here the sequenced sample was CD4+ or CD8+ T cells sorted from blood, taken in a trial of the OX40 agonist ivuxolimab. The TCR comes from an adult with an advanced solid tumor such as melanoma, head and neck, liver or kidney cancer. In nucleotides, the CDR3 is TGTGCCAGCAGCCCCGGGACACGCCAGTACTTC. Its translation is CASSPGTRQYF.